In its sample, the clone carrying this TCR beta chain was seen once. Original processing notes: Using reference gene primer amplification, nucleated cell counts were estimated. Profiling relied on immunoSEQ multiplex PCR, and the TCRdb table lists in-frame clones only, not all of them. That table is the source of V, J and clone size, and D and trimming were worked out from the DNA. This table has more than 200,000 clones, approximately 84% appearing once. Recovered status applied to Cohort 3 donors who had two consecutive negative PCRs. It also applied to those with clearance or with symptom resolution. These data belong to a study of blood T cell repertoires in COVID-19. Study-level background: PBMCs, B-cell-depleted T cells, or T cells provided the cDNA or gDNA that made up the material.

The CDR3 is 14 residues long. CDR1 is MGHDK, CDR2 SYGVNS, per germline. V gave up 5 bases and J gave up 0 bases, with 8 bases separating them. The origin of this receptor is a man between 60 and 75 years old who had recovered from COVID-19. This rearrangement joins TRBV25-1 to TRBJ1-3; no clear D. Input material: PBMCs or T cells enriched from blood (not recorded which). CDR3: CASSLVRSGNTIYF. The CDR3, as DNA: TGTGCCAGCAGTCTTGTGCGCTCTGGAAACACCATATATTTT.